The following is a T cell receptor beta chain sequence with its context. Its antigen is not identified. The sample comes from a study of vaccination and CD4 T cells after COVID-19. The CDR3 spans 15 residues. Germline lookup yields CDR1 MNHEY and CDR2 SMNVEV (reference sequence). V shed 3 bases and J shed 14 bases, with 25 bases lying between them. Researchers used the Oncomine TCR Beta short-read assay to sequence DNA from cultured CD4+ T cells. TCRdb reprocessed the PCR reads via MiXCR and lists one record per CDR3 protein. The sample shows 3,000 to 4,000 distinct CDR3 sequences, approximately 24% of them seen only once. Regarding treatment: roughly 11-day PBMC culture with coronavirus spike peptide pools or control peptides (ViraFEST assay).

Source: CD4+ T cells from blood, cultured in vitro, taken after SARS-CoV-2 vaccination. The sequence was collected from a human donor who had recovered from COVID-19. The rearrangement joins TRBV27 to TRBJ1-2; D perhaps matches TRBD1 (5 bases). CDR3 amino acids: CASSFSRTSPAGATF. For the CDR3, the DNA is TGTGCCAGCAGTTTCTCTCGGACCTCGCCGGCTGGGGCTACCTTC.